The 20 T cell receptor beta chains in this list originate from one sample, sequenced in a study of T cell changes during pregnancy in multiple sclerosis. Here immunoSEQ multiplex PCR was the method, and the copy in TCRdb shows in-frame clones only, minus some. The sample records more than 70,000 clones, less than 95% being singletons. The material sequenced was peripheral blood, taken before pregnancy. These receptors all stem from a female donor with multiple sclerosis, enrolled in a pregnancy study.

J is TRBJ2-2 and V is TRBV5-1; 7 bases map to TRBD2. The CDR3 spans 16 residues. CDR1 and CDR2 from the germline V gene are SGHRS and YFSETQ. V lost 4 bases to trimming and J lost 0 bases; unmatched junction nucleotides: 6. CDR3: CASSLPGGTNTGELFF. CDR3 nucleotides: TGCGCCAGCAGCCTTCCGGGGGGAACGAACACCGGGGAGCTGTTTTTT.

This chain uses TRBV14 with TRBJ1-1; D gene unclear. This CDR3 comprises 15 residues. Germline V gene data show CDR1 as SGHDN and CDR2 as FVKESK. V was cut by 2 bases and J by 1 base, with 11 bases left in between. The CDR3: CASSQIQRPNTEAFF. The CDR3 bases are TGTGCCAGCAGCCAAATACAGAGACCGAACACTGAAGCTTTCTTT.

The chain joins TRBV28 to TRBJ2-5, with 10 bases matching TRBD2. The germline V gene has CDR1 MDHEN and CDR2 SYDVKM. The junction had 6 bases not matched to a gene; V was cut back by 6 bases and J by 2 bases. This CDR3 has 15 residues. This CDR3 reads CASSLGGLAQETQYF. CDR3 in DNA: TGTGCCAGCAGCCTGGGGGGACTAGCGCAAGAGACCCAGTACTTC.

This sequence joins TRBV5-1 and TRBJ2-5, with TRBD1 identical over 12 bases. The CDR3 consists of 18 residues. V dropped 0 bases and J dropped 5; count of bases not matched to a gene: 11. From germline, CDR1 is SGHRS and CDR2 YFSETQ. The CDR3 DNA reads TGCGCCAGCAGCTTGGTCCCCGGGACAGGGGGCAGTCGGGAGACCCAGTACTTC. Encoded protein: CASSLVPGTGGSRETQYF. Filled out from reference TRBV5-1 and TRBJ2-5, the complete variable domain reads KAGVTQTPRYLIKTRGQQVTLSCSPISGHRSVSWYQQTPGQGLQFLFEYFSETQRNKGNFPGRFSGRQFSNSRSEMNVSTLELGDSALYLCASSLVPGTGGSRETQYFGPGTRLLVL.

The V and J genes are TRBV6-5 and TRBJ1-5, with 8 bases matching TRBD1. The CDR3 is 13 amino acids. The germline V gene has CDR1 MNHEY and CDR2 SVGAGI. Germline trimming cut 5 bases from V and 7 bases from J; bases unmatched to any gene: 4. CDR3 DNA sequence: TGTGCCAGCAGTCCCGACAGGGGACAGCCCCAGCATTTT. Its protein product is CASSPDRGQPQHF.

The chain uses TRBV2 and TRBJ2-3; no reliable D call. CDR1 and CDR2 (germline): SNHLY, FYNNEI. The CDR3 is made up of 14 amino acids. Trimming shortened V by 5 bases and J by 2 bases, and 11 bases separated the two germline ends. The CDR3 coding sequence is TGTGCCAGCAGTCGCGACTTCCTCACAGATACGCAGTATTTT. Translation gives CASSRDFLTDTQYF. The complete variable domain, with remaining parts taken from reference TRBV2 and TRBJ2-3, reads EPEVTQTPSHQVTQMGQEVILRCVPISNHLYFYWYRQILGQKVEFLVSFYNNEISEKSEIFDDQFSVERPDGSNFTLKIRSTKLEDSAMYFCASSRDFLTDTQYFGPGTRLTVL.

The chain employs TRBV7-2 and TRBJ1-5, with D maybe TRBD1 (5 bases). The germline CDR1 and CDR2 sequences are SGHTA and FQGNSA. This CDR3 spans 16 amino acids. V was trimmed by 2 bases and J by 0 bases, leaving 11 bases between them. The DNA of the CDR3 is TGTGCCAGCAGCTTATCGTCGGGGGTTAGCAATCAGCCCCAGCATTTT. It codes for CASSLSSGVSNQPQHF.

This chain joins TRBV7-3 and TRBJ2-3; 9 bases are a match to TRBD1. Trimming at V came to 4 bases and at J to 2 bases, leaving 4 bases not matched to a gene. Germline V gene data show CDR1 as SGHTA and CDR2 as FQGTGA. This CDR3 has 15 amino acids. The CDR3 spells CASSSGQGDTDTQYF. CDR3 in DNA: TGTGCCAGCAGCTCGGGACAGGGAGACACAGATACGCAGTATTTT.

The chain joins TRBV5-1 to TRBJ2-1; possible D gene TRBD1, 6 bases. The germline V gene encodes CDR1 SGHRS and CDR2 YFSETQ. This CDR3 contains 13 residues. With 0 bases removed from V and 9 bases from J, the gap between germline ends came to 10 bases. Here the CDR3 reads CASSLVEGGEQFF. The CDR3, as DNA: TGCGCCAGCAGCTTGGTTGAAGGGGGTGAGCAGTTCTTC.

J is TRBJ1-3 and V is TRBV28; D is unresolved. The CDR3 loop spans 14 amino acids. The V end lost 5 bases, the J end lost 4 bases, and 12 bases lay between the germline ends. The germline CDR1 and CDR2 sequences are MDHEN and SYDVKM. CDR3 residues: CASSAPGWGNTIYF. CDR3 DNA sequence: TGTGCCAGCAGTGCCCCAGGATGGGGAAACACCATATATTTT.

This chain connects TRBV27 to TRBJ2-7, with 7 nucleotides matching TRBD1. The CDR3 covers 16 residues. CDR1 and CDR2 (germline): MNHEY, SMNVEV (reference sequence). Trimming took 5 bases from V and 0 from J; bases not matched to a gene: 10. As DNA, the CDR3 is TGTGCCAGCAGTCCCATATGGACAGGCTACTCCTACGAGCAGTACTTC. Protein: CASSPIWTGYSYEQYF.

This clone was detected only a few times. The genes are TRBV5-4 and TRBJ1-2; D remains ambiguous. Deletions cut 4 bases from V and 7 bases from J, with 20 bases between. The CDR3 spans 15 residues. Germline V CDR1 and CDR2: SGHNT, YYREEE (reference sequence). This chain's CDR3 is CASSPDTAEEAGYTF. The DNA for the CDR3 is TGTGCCAGCAGCCCCGACACCGCGGAGGAAGCTGGCTACACCTTC. The full variable domain, completed using reference TRBV5-4 and TRBJ1-2, is ETGVTQSPTHLIKTRGQQVTLRCSSQSGHNTVSWYQQALGQGPQFIFQYYREEENGRGNFPPRFSGLQFPNYSSELNVNALELDDSALYLCASSPDTAEEAGYTFGSGTRLTVV.

J is TRBJ2-3 and V is TRBV10-3, with D tentatively TRBD2 (5 bases). Germline V lookup: CDR1 ENHRY, CDR2 SYGVKD. V lost 7 bases to trimming and J lost 3 bases, with 11 bases between them. This CDR3 is built from 13 residues. CDR3 DNA sequence: TGTGCCATCACCGAGGGCAGGACAGATACGCAGTATTTT. Translated: CAITEGRTDTQYF.

The rearrangement uses TRBV7-8 and TRBJ1-2; a possible D gene is TRBD1 (6 bases). The CDR3 is made up of 17 amino acids. Per germline, CDR1 SGHVS and CDR2 FQNEAQ. Trimming removed 2 bases at V and 2 bases at J, with 18 bases between. DNA for the CDR3: TGTGCCAGCAGCTTAATTGATCCGGGACAAAAGAACTATGGCTACACCTTC. Its translation is CASSLIDPGQKNYGYTF.

The CDR3 protein is CASNPSGGSYNEQFF. The CDR3, as DNA: TGTGCCAGCAACCCTAGCGGGGGTTCCTACAATGAGCAGTTCTTC. J is TRBJ2-1 and V is TRBV9; 10 bases match TRBD2. Germline lookup yields CDR1 SGDLS and CDR2 YYNGEE. V lost 6 bases to trimming and J lost 1 base; unmatched junction nucleotides: 4. This CDR3 spans 15 amino acids.

This clone appeared a single time. The chain combines TRBV27 with TRBJ1-5, with a weak D call TRBD1 (6 bases). The germline V gene encodes CDR1 MNHEY and CDR2 SMNVEV (reference sequence). The V gene lost 6 bases and the J gene lost 0 bases, with 15 bases spanning the gap. This CDR3 has 16 amino acids. This CDR3 is CASRPAGGYSNQPQHF. As DNA, the CDR3 is TGTGCCAGCAGGCCAGCGGGGGGCTATAGCAATCAGCCCCAGCATTTT.

The rearrangement joins TRBV6-1 to TRBJ2-7; 9 bases fit TRBD1. The V gene end was trimmed by 8 bases and the J gene end by 4 bases; junction bases not matched to a gene: 3. CDR3 length: 12 residues. Germline CDR1 is MNHNS and CDR2 is SASEGT. In DNA, the CDR3 is TGTGCCAGCTCGGACAGGGGATACGAGCAGTACTTC. It codes for CASSDRGYEQYF.

This clone was observed a single time. The genes are TRBV30 and TRBJ1-1; no definite D call. Trimming cost V 1 base and J 11 bases, with 8 bases left between them. Germline assignment: CDR1 GTSNPN and CDR2 SVGIG (reference sequence). The CDR3 covers 10 residues. Written as DNA, the CDR3 is TGTGCCTGGAGTGAGCTCCGGGCTTTCTTT. It codes for CAWSELRAFF.

The chain is built from TRBV4-1 and TRBJ1-1, with TRBD1 matching over 10 bases. Trimming at V came to 3 bases and at J to 12 bases, leaving 4 bases not matched to a gene. Germline assignment: CDR1 MGHRA and CDR2 YSYEKL. The CDR3 totals 12 residues. This CDR3 reads CASSQGQGLSFF. In nucleotides, the CDR3 is TGCGCCAGCAGCCAGGGACAGGGGTTGTCTTTCTTT.

The chain carries TRBV4-2 and TRBJ2-7; possible D gene TRBD2, 5 bases. This CDR3 is built from 16 residues. V dropped 0 bases and J dropped 5 bases, with 17 bases sitting between them. Germline CDR1 is LGHNA and CDR2 is YNFKEQ. The CDR3 loop reads CASSQEAWTFPNEQYF. The CDR3 nucleotides read TGTGCCAGCAGCCAAGAGGCCTGGACTTTTCCCAACGAGCAGTACTTC.